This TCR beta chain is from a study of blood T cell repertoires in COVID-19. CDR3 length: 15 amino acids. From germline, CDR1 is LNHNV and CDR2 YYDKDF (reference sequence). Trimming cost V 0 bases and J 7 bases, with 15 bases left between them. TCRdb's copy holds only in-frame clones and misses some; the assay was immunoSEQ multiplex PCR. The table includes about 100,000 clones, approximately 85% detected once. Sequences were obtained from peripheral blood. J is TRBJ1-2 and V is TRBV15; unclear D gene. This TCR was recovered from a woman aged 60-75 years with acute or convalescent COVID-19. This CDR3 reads CATSRDFYDQVGYTF. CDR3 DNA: TGTGCCACCAGCAGAGACTTCTATGACCAGGTTGGCTACACCTTC.